Listed here are 10 T cell receptor beta chains from one sample, sequenced in a study of long-term antiretroviral therapy in people with HIV. Run at survey level, the immunoSEQ assay was version v3.0. Profiling relied on immunoSEQ multiplex PCR, and the TCRdb table lists in-frame clones only, not all of them. The table lists 8,000 to 10,000 clones, about 81% of them singletons. The specimen was unsorted PBMCs, collected 0.7 years after starting antiretroviral therapy. These receptors all come from a man aged 40-55 years with HIV.

This chain joins TRBV27 and TRBJ2-7; D may be TRBD2 (5 bases). The CDR3 totals 13 residues. CDR1 is MNHEY and CDR2 is SMNVEV in the germline V gene (reference sequence). Trimming cost V 5 bases and J 2 bases, with 10 bases left between them. The CDR3 sequence is CASSPKRTYEQYF. CDR3 sequence (DNA): TGTGCCAGCAGTCCGAAGCGGACCTACGAGCAGTACTTC.

This clone was observed once. V gene TRBV11-2 combines with J gene TRBJ2-7; maybe TRBD1 (5 bases). Germline V gene data show CDR1 as SGHAT and CDR2 as FQNNGV. This CDR3 has 14 amino acids. V dropped 5 bases and J dropped 2 bases, with 13 bases sitting between them. CDR3 sequence: CASSLDSSTYEQYF. Here the CDR3 DNA reads TGTGCCAGCAGCCTTGACAGCAGTACCTACGAGCAGTACTTC.

V gene TRBV9 combines with J gene TRBJ2-5, with D hard to call. Germline CDR1 SGDLS, CDR2 YYNGEE. CDR3 length: 14 residues. Trimming took 0 bases from V and 2 from J, leaving 8 bases between them. This chain's CDR3 is CASSVGREQETQYF. CDR3 DNA: TGTGCCAGCAGCGTAGGTAGGGAACAAGAGACCCAGTACTTC.

The rearrangement uses TRBV30 and TRBJ2-3; 7 positions agree with TRBD1. The germline CDR1 and CDR2 sequences are GTSNPN and SVGIG (reference sequence). The CDR3 has 15 residues. V was clipped by 4 bases and J by 3 bases; unmatched bases: 10. In nucleotides, the CDR3 is TGTGCCTGGAACGACAGGGCAAGGGGTACAGATACGCAGTATTTT. Amino acids: CAWNDRARGTDTQYF.

The J gene is TRBJ1-1, the V gene TRBV5-6; the match to TRBD1 covers 9 bases. V was pared by 2 bases and J by 3 bases, with 8 bases of the junction left unmatched. This CDR3 spans 16 amino acids. Germline CDR1 SGHDT, CDR2 YYEEEE. The CDR3 region has the DNA TGTGCCAGCAGCTTTGACGAGGGACAGGGTTACACTGAAGCTTTCTTT. As protein: CASSFDEGQGYTEAFF.

The J gene is TRBJ2-7, the V gene TRBV19; a possible D gene is TRBD1 (6 bases). With 3 bases removed from V and 7 bases from J, the gap between germline ends came to 10 bases. The germline V gene encodes CDR1 LNHDA and CDR2 SQIVND (reference sequence). The CDR3 is made up of 12 amino acids. CDR3 in DNA: TGTGCCAGTAGTATGGGGGCTGGGGAGCAGTACTTC. Translating it yields CASSMGAGEQYF.

The chain employs TRBV7-9 and TRBJ1-4, with D maybe TRBD1 (5 bases). The CDR3 has 15 residues. Germline V lookup: CDR1 SEHNR, CDR2 FQNEAQ (reference sequence). Trimming pared 4 bases from V and 7 bases from J, leaving 16 bases between. The CDR3 sequence is CASSSTLWGSEKLFF. CDR3 nucleotides: TGTGCCAGCAGCTCTACACTGTGGGGGAGTGAAAAACTGTTTTTT.

The rearrangement uses TRBV5-1 and TRBJ2-3, with TRBD2 matching 14 bases. This CDR3 is built from 17 residues. The V and J ends lost 4 bases and 0 bases, in that order; junction bases with no gene match: 4. Germline lookup yields CDR1 SGHRS and CDR2 YFSETQ. Written as DNA, the CDR3 is TGCGCCAGCAGCCTGGGACTAGCGGGAGTAAGCACAGATACGCAGTATTTT. Translating gives CASSLGLAGVSTDTQYF.

The chain joins TRBV2 to TRBJ1-1; D uncertain. Germline V lookup: CDR1 SNHLY, CDR2 FYNNEI. V lost 6 bases and J lost 4, with 3 bases in between. CDR3 length equals 10 residues. The CDR3 is CASRGTEAFF. The CDR3 DNA follows: TGTGCCAGCAGGGGCACTGAAGCTTTCTTT.

The chain is built from TRBV4-2 and TRBJ2-3; 9 bases align to TRBD1. The CDR3 contains 17 residues. CDR1 is LGHNA, CDR2 YNFKEQ, per germline. With 0 bases clipped from V and 6 bases from J, the junction kept 10 bases outside the gene matches. CDR3 amino acids: CASSQDLQGAQADTQYF. The CDR3, as DNA: TGTGCCAGCAGCCAAGATCTACAGGGGGCCCAAGCGGATACGCAGTATTTT.